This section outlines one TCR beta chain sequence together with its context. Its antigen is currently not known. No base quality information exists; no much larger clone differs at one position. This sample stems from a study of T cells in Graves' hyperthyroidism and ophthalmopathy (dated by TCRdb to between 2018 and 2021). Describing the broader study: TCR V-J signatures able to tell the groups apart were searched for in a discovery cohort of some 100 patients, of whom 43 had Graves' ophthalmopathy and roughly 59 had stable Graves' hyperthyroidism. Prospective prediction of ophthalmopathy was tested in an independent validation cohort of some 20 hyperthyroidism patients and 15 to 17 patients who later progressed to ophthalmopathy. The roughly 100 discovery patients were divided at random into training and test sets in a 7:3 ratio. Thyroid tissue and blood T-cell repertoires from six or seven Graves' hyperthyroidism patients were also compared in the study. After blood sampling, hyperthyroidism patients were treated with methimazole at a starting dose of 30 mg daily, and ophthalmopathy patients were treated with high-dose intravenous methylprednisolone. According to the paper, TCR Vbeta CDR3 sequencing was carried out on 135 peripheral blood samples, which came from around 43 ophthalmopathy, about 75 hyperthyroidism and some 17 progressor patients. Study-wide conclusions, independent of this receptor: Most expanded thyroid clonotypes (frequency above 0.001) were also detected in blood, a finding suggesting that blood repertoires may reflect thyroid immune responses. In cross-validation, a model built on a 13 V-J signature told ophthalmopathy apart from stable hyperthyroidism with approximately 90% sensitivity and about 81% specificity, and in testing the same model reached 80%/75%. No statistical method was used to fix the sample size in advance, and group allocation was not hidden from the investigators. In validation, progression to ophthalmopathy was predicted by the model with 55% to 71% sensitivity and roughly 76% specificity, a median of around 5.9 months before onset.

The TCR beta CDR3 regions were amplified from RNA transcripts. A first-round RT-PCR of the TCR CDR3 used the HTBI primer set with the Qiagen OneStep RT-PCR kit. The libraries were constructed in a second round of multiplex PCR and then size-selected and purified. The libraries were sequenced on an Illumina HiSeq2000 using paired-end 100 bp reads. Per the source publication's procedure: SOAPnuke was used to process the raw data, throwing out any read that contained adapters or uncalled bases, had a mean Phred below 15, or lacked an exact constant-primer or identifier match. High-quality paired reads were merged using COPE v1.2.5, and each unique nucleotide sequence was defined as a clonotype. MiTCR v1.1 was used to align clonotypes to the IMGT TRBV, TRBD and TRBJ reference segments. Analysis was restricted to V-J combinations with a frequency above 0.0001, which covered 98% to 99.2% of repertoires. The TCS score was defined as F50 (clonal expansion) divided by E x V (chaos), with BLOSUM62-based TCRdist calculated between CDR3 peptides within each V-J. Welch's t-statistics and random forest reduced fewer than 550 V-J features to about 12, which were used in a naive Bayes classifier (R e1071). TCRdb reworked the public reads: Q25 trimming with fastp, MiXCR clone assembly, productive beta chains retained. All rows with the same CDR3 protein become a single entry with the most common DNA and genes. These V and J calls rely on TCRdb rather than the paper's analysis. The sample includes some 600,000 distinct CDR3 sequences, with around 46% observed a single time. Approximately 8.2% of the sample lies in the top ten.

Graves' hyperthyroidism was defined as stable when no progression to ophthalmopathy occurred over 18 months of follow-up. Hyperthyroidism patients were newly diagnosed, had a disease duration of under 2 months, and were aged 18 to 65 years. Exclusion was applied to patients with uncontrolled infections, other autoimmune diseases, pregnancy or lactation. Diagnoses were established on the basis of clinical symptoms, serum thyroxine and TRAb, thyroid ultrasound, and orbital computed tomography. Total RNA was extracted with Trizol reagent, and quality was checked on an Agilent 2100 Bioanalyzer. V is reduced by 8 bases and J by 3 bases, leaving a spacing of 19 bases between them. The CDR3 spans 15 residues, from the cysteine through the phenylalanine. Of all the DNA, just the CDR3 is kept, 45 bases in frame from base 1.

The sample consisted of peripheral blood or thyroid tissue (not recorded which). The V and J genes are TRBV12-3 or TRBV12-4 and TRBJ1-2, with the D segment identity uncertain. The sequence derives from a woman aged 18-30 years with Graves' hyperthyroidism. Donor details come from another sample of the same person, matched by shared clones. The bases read TGTGCCAGCTCACCGTCCCCGGCGGACGACTATGGCTACACCTTC. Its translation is CASSPSPADDYGYTF.